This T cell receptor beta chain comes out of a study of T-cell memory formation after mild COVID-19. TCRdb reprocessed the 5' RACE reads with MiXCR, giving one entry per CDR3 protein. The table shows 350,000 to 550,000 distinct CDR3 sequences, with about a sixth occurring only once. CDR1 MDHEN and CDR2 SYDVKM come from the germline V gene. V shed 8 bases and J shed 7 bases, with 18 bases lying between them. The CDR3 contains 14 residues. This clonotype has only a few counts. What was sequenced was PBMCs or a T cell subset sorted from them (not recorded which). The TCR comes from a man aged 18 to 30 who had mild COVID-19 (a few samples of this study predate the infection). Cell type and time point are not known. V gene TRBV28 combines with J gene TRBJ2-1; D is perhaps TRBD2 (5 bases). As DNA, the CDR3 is TGTGCCAGCGTTGGAGGTGGCTGGATAAATGAGCAGTTCTTC. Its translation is CASVGGGWINEQFF.